This T cell receptor beta chain was sequenced during a study of cytomegalovirus exposure and HLA in healthy donors. Whole-study findings and limits: In vitro confirmation showed three CMV-associated chains to be CMV antigen specific.

PCR was performed using 60 Vbeta and 13 Jbeta primers. Produced via immunoSEQ multiplex PCR; TCRdb's table is partial and in-frame only. The top ten clones hold over 1.1% of a sample with over 150,000 clones, 60% to 80% of them seen once. Worth noting for this clone: The antigen is not known.

Donors had nominal health at sampling but likely had unrecorded immune exposures. This CDR3 has 12 amino acids. Trimming cost V 5 bases and J 7 bases, with 9 bases left between them. CDR1 and CDR2 from the germline V gene are SGHAT and FQNNGV. This sequence joins TRBV11-2 and TRBJ2-1, with D possibly being TRBD1 (6 bases). This TCR was recovered from a man aged 55 to 70 in good health and CMV-seronegative. The sequenced sample consisted of PBMCs. The DNA for the CDR3 is TGTGCCAGCAGCGAAGGGGGAAATGAGCAGTTCTTC. Amino acids: CASSEGGNEQFF.